A selection of T cell receptor beta chains follows, all from one sample in a study of blood T cell repertoires in COVID-19. Clones were sequenced by immunoSEQ multiplex PCR, and TCRdb holds only the in-frame ones, with some missing. The sample lists 150,000 to 200,000 clones, roughly 89% occurring once. Source material: peripheral blood. The receptors shown here come from a human donor in a cohort sampled during active COVID-19. Each CDR3 is given with its conserved first and last residue.

v_call cdr3_length cdr3_aa
TRBV10-3 17 CAISEWRGEGRNSPLHF
TRBV5-1 15 CASSPSGGLSYEQYF
TRBV3-1/TRBV3-2 13 CASSRGLPYEQYF
TRBV5-4 14 CASSFFGGSNEQYF
TRBV6-6 15 CASSYGPGMGYEQYF
TRBV4-2 16 CASSPTPSGGYNEQFF
TRBV18 16 CASSELAGSITDTQYF
TRBV9 16 CASSVGSRLGAYEQYF
TRBV30 16 CAWSGLAGTSTDTQYF
TRBV30 15 CAWSSGGTGRSPLHF
TRBV2 12 CASSPRAGELFF
TRBV27 14 CASSLRVMNTEAFF
TRBV24-1 13 CATRGLNTGELFF
TRBV28 14 CASSFTHRDTEAFF
TRBV9 15 CASSVGGGTNEKLFF
TRBV6-1 15 CASSESTGIWDTQYF
TRBV27 14 CASSLKAPGYGYTF
TRBV3-1/TRBV3-2 14 CASSQGGGNYGYTF
TRBV5-1 14 CASSLGQGDYGYTF
TRBV28 17 CASSLPGGRREQETQYF
TRBV7-9 15 CASSLDGGSSYEQYF
TRBV3-1/TRBV3-2 15 CASSHLAGGEDTQYF
TRBV19 14 CASSIGAGTYEQYF
TRBV28 11 CASTGANVLTF
TRBV2 14 CASSEWQGADEQYF
TRBV11-2 17 CASSLRGLAGALNIQYF
TRBV6-2/TRBV6-3 17 CASSPPKTGVGADTQYF
TRBV6-5 13 CASGIDAGDEQYF
TRBV28 16 CASSLPTGTNTGELFF
TRBV4-1 17 CASSHSTSGGATYEQYF
TRBV19 16 CASSLTPGHQEPEAFF
TRBV24-1 15 CATSDFRGQADTQYF
TRBV7-9 15 CASSHPGVRNTEAFF
TRBV27 15 CASSYRSGGIYEQYF
TRBV7-2 16 CASSLVITSGSYEQYF
TRBV15 14 CATSREGSSYEQYF
TRBV21-1 18 CASSGRTSGPGDTGELFF
TRBV9 13 CASSVGTINEQFF
TRBV6-5 14 CASRPGGRSYGYTF
TRBV6-5 13 CATQGGLIGEQYF
TRBV20-1 14 CSASVQGRYNEQFF
TRBV7-2 15 CASSYKGGPTGELFF
TRBV6-5 14 CASSRDRGGNTIYF
TRBV4-1 17 CASSQGPELAGEETQYF
TRBV28 14 CASRTRTAQETQYF